This T cell receptor beta chain was identified during a study of CDR3 diversity in severe acne. The CDR3 runs 12 residues. Trimming took 6 bases from V and 2 from J, leaving 8 bases between them. The germline V gene encodes CDR1 SGHVS and CDR2 FNYEAQ. TCRdb reanalysed the PCR reads using MiXCR and keeps one entry per CDR3 protein. The table shows 84,000 or so distinct CDR3 sequences, with around half occurring only once. Specimen: blood. The clonotype originates from a male donor in good health, serving as a control. This chain connects TRBV7-6 to TRBJ2-7; D possibly uses TRBD1 or TRBD2 (5 bases each). CDR3 in amino acids: CASSGGAYEQYF. The CDR3 DNA sequence: TGTGCCAGCAGTGGGGGAGCCTACGAGCAGTACTTC.